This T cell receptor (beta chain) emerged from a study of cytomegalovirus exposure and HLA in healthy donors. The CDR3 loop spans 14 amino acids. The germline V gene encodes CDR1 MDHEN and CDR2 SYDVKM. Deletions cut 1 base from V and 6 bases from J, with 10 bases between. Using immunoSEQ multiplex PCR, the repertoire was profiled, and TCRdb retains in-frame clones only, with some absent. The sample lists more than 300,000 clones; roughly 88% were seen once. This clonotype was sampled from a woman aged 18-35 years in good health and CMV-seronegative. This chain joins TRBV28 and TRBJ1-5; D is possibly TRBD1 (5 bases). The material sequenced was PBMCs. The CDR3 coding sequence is TGTGCCAGCAGTTTATCCCAAAGGGGTCAGCCCCAGCATTTT. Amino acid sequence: CASSLSQRGQPQHF.